Below, 13 T cell receptor beta chains from the same sample are listed, as sequenced in a study of Ad26.COV2.S vaccination and SARS-CoV-2 variants. The table came from immunoSEQ multiplex PCR; TCRdb's copy has only in-frame clones and leaves some out. The sample lists about 350,000 clones; roughly 84% were seen once. As for treatment: about 20 received Ad26.COV2.S at low or high dose, single or two shots; 5 received placebo; per-sample allocation not given. Day 63 following the first vaccine or placebo injection was when the samples were taken. The input for sequencing was peripheral blood, taken in a trial of Ad26.COV2.S vaccine versus placebo. The receptors here all came from a person between 18 and 65 years old who received the Ad26.COV2.S COVID-19 vaccine or a placebo.

The genes are TRBV28 and TRBJ1-5, with D perhaps matching TRBD1 (6 bases). Germline CDR1 is MDHEN and CDR2 is SYDVKM. Trimming left V 6 bases short and J 0 bases short, with 12 bases between. This CDR3 contains 15 residues. This CDR3 is CASRTGHNSNQPQHF. As DNA, the CDR3 is TGTGCCAGCAGAACGGGACACAATAGCAATCAGCCCCAGCATTTT.

A single count supports this clone. This chain uses TRBV3-1 (or the pseudogene TRBV3-2) with TRBJ2-7, with D perhaps being TRBD1 or TRBD2 (5 bases each). V was pared by 5 bases and J by 6 bases, with 14 bases between. The CDR3 is made up of 13 amino acids. Germline V gives CDR1 LGHDT, CDR2 YNNKEL (reference sequence). This CDR3 reads CASSYIRGSEQYF. CDR3 in DNA: TGTGCCAGCAGCTATATTCGGGGCTCCGAGCAGTACTTC.

The chain carries TRBV20-1 and TRBJ2-7; no firm D call. The germline V gene encodes CDR1 DFQATT and CDR2 SNEGSKA (reference sequence). The CDR3 is 10 amino acids. Trimming took off 5 bases at V and 3 bases at J, with 5 bases between the two ends. The CDR3 DNA is TGCAGTGCTCGAATCTACGAGCAGTACTTC. This translates into CSARIYEQYF.

V is TRBV7-9 and J is TRBJ2-7; D might be TRBD1 or TRBD2, each matching 6 bases. The germline CDR1 and CDR2 sequences are SEHNR and FQNEAQ (reference sequence). The CDR3 runs to 15 residues. V gave up 7 bases and J gave up 0 bases, with 16 bases separating them. CDR3 coding DNA: TGTGCCAGCACGTTTGGGGGGCACGGCTCCTACGAGCAGTACTTC. It translates to CASTFGGHGSYEQYF.

The V call is TRBV6-1, the J call TRBJ2-2; the D is unclear. Per germline, CDR1 MNHNS and CDR2 SASEGT. Trimming pared 2 bases from V and 3 bases from J, leaving 7 bases between. The CDR3 extends over 14 amino acids. The CDR3 DNA reads as TGTGCCAGCAGTGAATTCGGGTACACCGGGGAGCTGTTTTTT. It is translated as CASSEFGYTGELFF.

This clone was recorded a few times. The V gene is TRBV28, the J gene TRBJ2-5; TRBD2 matches 8 bases. Germline CDR1 and CDR2: MDHEN and SYDVKM. After removal of 1 base from V and 2 bases from J, the junction contained 3 bases not matched to a gene. The CDR3 consists of 15 residues. The CDR3 protein is CASSLFGGGQETQYF. CDR3 sequence (DNA): TGTGCCAGCAGTTTATTCGGGGGGGGGCAAGAGACCCAGTACTTC.

This clone was seen a few times. The chain employs TRBV5-8 and TRBJ2-3; 12 bases agree with TRBD2. This CDR3 has 19 residues. The ends lost 2 bases at V and 6 bases at J; junction bases unmatched: 16. The V gene's germline CDR1 is SGHTS and CDR2 YDEGEE. CDR3 sequence: CASSFEQWLAGGPWDTQYF. The DNA for the CDR3 is TGTGCCAGCAGCTTCGAACAATGGCTAGCGGGGGGGCCGTGGGATACGCAGTATTTT.

The chain is built from TRBV10-1 and TRBJ2-1, with 9 nucleotides matching TRBD2. This CDR3 region has 15 residues. CDR1 WNHNN and CDR2 SYGVQD come from the germline V gene (reference sequence). The ends lost 2 bases at V and 4 bases at J; junction bases unmatched: 3. The CDR3 sequence is CASSEAGGRYNEQFF. The CDR3 DNA is TGCGCCAGCAGTGAGGCGGGGGGGCGATACAATGAGCAGTTCTTC.

This chain joins TRBV7-2 and TRBJ2-3; D is unclear. CDR1 and CDR2 from the germline V gene are SGHTA and FQGNSA. Trimming pared 2 bases from V and 2 bases from J, leaving 5 bases between. The CDR3 is 13 residues long. The CDR3, as DNA: TGTGCCAGCAGCTTAATGCCCACAGATACGCAGTATTTT. It yields the protein CASSLMPTDTQYF.

The genes are TRBV2 and TRBJ1-1; D gene ambiguous. Trimming took off 8 bases at V and 4 bases at J, with 11 bases between the two ends. Germline V gene sequence: CDR1 SNHLY, CDR2 FYNNEI. The CDR3 contains 12 residues. This chain's CDR3 is CASSPASTEAFF. For the CDR3, the DNA is TGTGCCAGCTCACCTGCGAGCACTGAAGCTTTCTTT. The whole variable domain, filled in from reference TRBV2 and TRBJ1-1, reads EPEVTQTPSHQVTQMGQEVILRCVPISNHLYFYWYRQILGQKVEFLVSFYNNEISEKSEIFDDQFSVERPDGSNFTLKIRSTKLEDSAMYFCASSPASTEAFFGQGTRLTVV.

The J gene is TRBJ2-2, the V gene TRBV19; no reliable D call. CDR1 LNHDA and CDR2 SQIVND come from the germline V gene (reference sequence). The CDR3 has 15 residues. Trimming shortened V by 3 bases and J by 0 bases, and 8 bases separated the two germline ends. CDR3 in amino acids: CASSIPSANTGELFF. CDR3 nucleotide sequence: TGTGCCAGTAGTATTCCTTCGGCGAACACCGGGGAGCTGTTTTTT.

This rearrangement joins TRBV3-1 (or the pseudogene TRBV3-2) to TRBJ1-2; 7 positions match TRBD1. V shed 3 bases, J shed 4 bases, and the junction held 5 bases outside the gene matches. CDR3 length equals 14 residues. From germline, CDR1 is LGHDT and CDR2 YNNKEL (reference sequence). The CDR3 DNA reads as TGTGCCAGCAGCCAGGAGACAGGGAGCTATGGCTACACCTTC. Its protein product is CASSQETGSYGYTF.

The sample holds a few counts of this clone. V gene TRBV24-1 combines with J gene TRBJ2-2; TRBD2 might be the D (5 bases). The ends were cut back, 5 bases at V and 0 bases at J, with 9 bases in the middle. This CDR3 is built from 15 residues. The germline V gene encodes CDR1 KGHDR and CDR2 SFDVKD. CDR3 DNA: TGTGCCACCAGTGTCCCGGAGGCGAACACCGGGGAGCTGTTTTTT. Residues: CATSVPEANTGELFF.